The 6 T cell receptor beta chains below all came from one sample that was sequenced in a study of cytomegalovirus exposure and HLA in healthy donors. Clones were read by immunoSEQ multiplex PCR, and TCRdb kept only the in-frame ones, dropping some. The table shows some 110,000 clones, with 70% to 90% occurring only once. Sequencing was carried out using PBMCs. The receptor set was obtained from a woman under 30 in good health and CMV-seropositive.

The chain employs TRBV4-1 and TRBJ1-2; no clear D. CDR1 is MGHRA and CDR2 is YSYEKL in the germline V gene. The V end was cut by 0 bases, the J end by 3 bases, with 11 bases between. The CDR3 has 15 amino acids. The CDR3 reads CASSQDPSPYYGYTF. CDR3 nucleotide sequence: TGCGCCAGCAGCCAAGACCCTTCCCCTTACTATGGCTACACCTTC.

The chain is built from TRBV19 and TRBJ1-3, with D hard to call. Trimming took 7 bases from V and 2 from J, leaving 9 bases between them. This CDR3 comprises 13 residues. The germline V gene encodes CDR1 LNHDA and CDR2 SQIVND (reference sequence). DNA of the CDR3: TGTGCCAGTACGTACAGCCCTGGAAACACCATATATTTT. Translated: CASTYSPGNTIYF.

The chain has TRBV28 and TRBJ1-2; D may be TRBD1 (6 bases). Deletions cut 10 bases from V and 3 bases from J, with 15 bases between. The CDR3 totals 13 residues. Germline lookup yields CDR1 MDHEN and CDR2 SYDVKM. Written as DNA, the CDR3 is TGTGCCATCTTCACCTACAGGGACTATGGCTACACCTTC. Protein: CAIFTYRDYGYTF.

The chain combines TRBV6-5 with TRBJ2-5; a weak D match, TRBD2 (5 bases). The CDR3 sequence is 16 residues long. Germline V gene data show CDR1 as MNHEY and CDR2 as SVGAGI. V was cut by 0 bases and J by 5 bases, with 16 bases left in between. The CDR3, as DNA: TGTGCCAGCAGTTACTCCTGGGCCTCACGGGGTGAGACCCAGTACTTC. It encodes CASSYSWASRGETQYF.

The gene calls are TRBV27 and TRBJ2-7; D remains unclear. There are 13 residues in the CDR3. V gave up 4 bases and J gave up 3 bases, with 10 bases separating them. From germline, CDR1 is MNHEY and CDR2 SMNVEV (reference sequence). The CDR3: CASSYARNYEQYF. The CDR3 DNA is TGTGCCAGCAGTTACGCTAGAAACTACGAGCAGTACTTC.

This clone was detected once. CDR3 coding DNA: TGTGCCAGCAGTCCGCGACTAGCGGGAGGGCCCGGGACCCAGTACTTC. Translating gives CASSPRLAGGPGTQYF. This chain links TRBV27 with TRBJ2-5; 14 bases fit TRBD2. The length of the CDR3 is 16 residues. With V trimmed by 5 bases and J by 7 bases, 9 bases remained unmatched. In germline, CDR1 is MNHEY, CDR2 SMNVEV (reference sequence).